Listed below are T cell receptor beta chains from one sample, sequenced in a study of CD8+ T cells in alopecia areata. TCRdb's copy holds only in-frame clones and misses some; the assay was immunoSEQ multiplex PCR. The sample holds 120,000 or so clones, about 51% seen once. Material: NKG2D-low CD8+ T cells sorted from blood. The origin of the receptors is a human donor with alopecia areata. Each CDR3 is given with its conserved first and last residue. A D gene is named only where the DNA matches it firmly. Clone size appears in some rows only: once, few, many, or a class for an expanded clone.

CDR3: CASSYILSDTQYF
DNA: TGTGCCAGCAGTTACATACTTTCAGATACGCAGTATTTT
D: .
J: TRBJ2-3
V: TRBV6-6
size: .

CDR3: CSVVGAGYEQYF
DNA: TGCAGCGTTGTAGGAGCAGGCTACGAGCAGTACTTC
D: .
J: TRBJ2-7
V: TRBV29-1
size: .

CDR3: CATWGPENTEAFF
DNA: TGTGCCACCTGGGGACCTGAGAACACTGAAGCTTTCTTT
D: .
J: TRBJ1-1
V: TRBV25-1
size: .

CDR3: CSVEGGDEQYF
DNA: TGCAGCGTTGAGGGCGGAGACGAGCAGTACTTC
D: .
J: TRBJ2-7
V: TRBV29-1
size: .

CDR3: CAWSAGGGNEQYF
DNA: TGTGCCTGGAGTGCTGGGGGCGGGAACGAGCAGTACTTC
D: .
J: TRBJ2-7
V: TRBV30
size: .

CDR3: CASSSTRGNSYEQYF
DNA: TGTGCCAGCAGCTCAACCAGGGGCAACTCCTACGAGCAGTACTTC
D: .
J: TRBJ2-7
V: TRBV2
size: .

CDR3: CASRGDTQYF
DNA: TGTGCCAGCAGGGGAGATACGCAGTATTTT
D: .
J: TRBJ2-3
V: TRBV2
size: .

CDR3: CAWGEGPNQPQHF
DNA: TGTGCCTGGGGGGAGGGACCAAATCAGCCCCAGCATTTT
D: .
J: TRBJ1-5
V: TRBV30
size: .

CDR3: CASSFTRDSYEQYF
DNA: TGTGCCAGCAGTTTTACGAGGGACTCCTACGAGCAGTACTTC
D: .
J: TRBJ2-7
V: TRBV27
size: .

CDR3: CSVVVIDRQETQYF
DNA: TGCAGCGTCGTTGTGATAGACAGGCAAGAGACCCAGTACTTC
D: .
J: TRBJ2-5
V: TRBV29-1
size: few

CDR3: CASSQGRGEQFF
DNA: TGTGCCAGCAGCCAAGGACGGGGTGAGCAGTTCTTC
D: .
J: TRBJ2-1
V: TRBV5-6
size: once

CDR3: CAWSELAGGRDTQYF
DNA: TGTGCCTGGAGCGAACTAGCGGGGGGGCGGGATACGCAGTATTTT
D: TRBD2
J: TRBJ2-3
V: TRBV30
size: .

CDR3: CASTGGAYEQYF
DNA: TGCGCCAGTACCGGAGGGGCCTACGAGCAGTACTTC
D: .
J: TRBJ2-7
V: TRBV10-2
size: .

CDR3: CSAMGLAAYEQYF
DNA: TGCAGCGCTATGGGACTAGCGGCCTACGAGCAGTACTTC
D: TRBD2
J: TRBJ2-7
V: TRBV29-1
size: .

CDR3: CASSLAREQFF
DNA: TGTGCCAGCAGCTTGGCGCGGGAGCAGTTCTTC
D: .
J: TRBJ2-1
V: TRBV5-6
size: .

CDR3: CASSSGDGSYEQYF
DNA: TGTGCCAGCAGTTCCGGAGACGGCTCCTACGAGCAGTACTTC
D: .
J: TRBJ2-7
V: TRBV2
size: .

CDR3: CSAGAEKLFF
DNA: TGCAGCGCTGGGGCTGAAAAACTGTTTTTT
D: .
J: TRBJ1-4
V: TRBV29-1
size: .

CDR3: CASSESDWGETQYF
DNA: TGTGCCAGCAGTGAGTCGGACTGGGGAGAGACCCAGTACTTC
D: .
J: TRBJ2-5
V: TRBV25-1
size: .

CDR3: CAWISGANVLTF
DNA: TGTGCCTGGATCTCTGGGGCCAACGTCCTGACTTTC
D: .
J: TRBJ2-6
V: TRBV30
size: .

CDR3: CSVAGTGVYEQYF
DNA: TGCAGCGTCGCCGGGACAGGGGTTTACGAGCAGTACTTC
D: TRBD1
J: TRBJ2-7
V: TRBV29-1
size: .

CDR3: CSVAADSTDTQYF
DNA: TGCAGCGTAGCCGCGGACAGCACAGATACGCAGTATTTT
D: .
J: TRBJ2-3
V: TRBV29-1
size: .

CDR3: CASSETGRSVVGEQYF
DNA: TGTGCCAGCAGCGAGACAGGGAGGTCCGTAGTAGGCGAGCAGTACTTC
D: .
J: TRBJ2-7
V: TRBV7-9
size: .

CDR3: CASSGTAKNIQYF
DNA: TGTGCCTCCTCGGGGACAGCCAAAAACATTCAGTACTTC
D: .
J: TRBJ2-4
V: TRBV13
size: few

CDR3: CSVVKGDYEQYF
DNA: TGCAGCGTTGTGAAAGGGGACTACGAGCAGTACTTC
D: .
J: TRBJ2-7
V: TRBV29-1
size: .

CDR3: CASSEVSGANQPQHF
DNA: TGTGCCAGCAGTGAAGTGTCGGGGGCTAATCAGCCCCAGCATTTT
D: .
J: TRBJ1-5
V: TRBV6-1
size: few

CDR3: CASSPDSNTDTQYF
DNA: TGTGCCAGCAGCCCGGACTCCAACACAGATACGCAGTATTTT
D: .
J: TRBJ2-3
V: TRBV6-5
size: .

CDR3: CASSDPGLDPYNEQFF
DNA: TGTGCCAGCAGTGACCCGGGACTGGATCCCTACAATGAGCAGTTCTTC
D: .
J: TRBJ2-1
V: TRBV2
size: .

CDR3: CASSFGGWQETQYF
DNA: TGTGCCAGCAGTTTCGGGGGATGGCAGGAGACCCAGTACTTC
D: .
J: TRBJ2-5
V: TRBV27
size: .

CDR3: CASSLDSYEQYF
DNA: TGTGCCAGCAGCTTAGACAGCTACGAGCAGTACTTC
D: .
J: TRBJ2-7
V: TRBV11-2
size: .

CDR3: CASSPSGGTDTQYF
DNA: TGTGCCAGCTCCCCATCCGGGGGCACAGATACGCAGTATTTT
D: .
J: TRBJ2-3
V: TRBV18
size: few

CDR3: CSVTGYTF
DNA: TGCAGCGTTACGGGCTACACCTTC
D: .
J: TRBJ1-2
V: TRBV29-1
size: .

CDR3: CASGGTVWETQYF
DNA: TGTGCCAGCGGGGGCACTGTTTGGGAGACCCAGTACTTC
D: .
J: TRBJ2-5
V: TRBV2
size: .

CDR3: CAWSSERRTTGELFF
DNA: TGTGCCTGGAGTAGCGAACGTAGAACCACCGGGGAGCTGTTTTTT
D: .
J: TRBJ2-2
V: TRBV30
size: .

CDR3: CAWNQGFDEKLFF
DNA: TGTGCCTGGAACCAGGGCTTCGATGAAAAACTGTTTTTT
D: .
J: TRBJ1-4
V: TRBV30
size: .

CDR3: CAWEGIQETQYF
DNA: TGTGCCTGGGAGGGGATCCAAGAGACCCAGTACTTC
D: .
J: TRBJ2-5
V: TRBV30
size: .

CDR3: CASSHVGTGYNEQFF
DNA: TGTGCCAGCAGCCATGTGGGGACAGGCTACAATGAGCAGTTCTTC
D: TRBD1
J: TRBJ2-1
V: TRBV14
size: few

CDR3: CASSPWGDSDTQYF
DNA: TGCGCCAGCAGCCCCTGGGGAGACTCAGATACGCAGTATTTT
D: .
J: TRBJ2-3
V: TRBV5-1
size: .

CDR3: CSVVLGLAGESEQFF
DNA: TGCAGCGTTGTTCTCGGGCTAGCGGGAGAGAGTGAGCAGTTCTTC
D: TRBD2
J: TRBJ2-1
V: TRBV29-1
size: .